Listed here are 29 T cell receptor beta chains from one sample, sequenced in a study of T cell responses to AZD1222 COVID-19 vaccine. TCRdb keeps only in-frame clones here, not all; method: immunoSEQ multiplex PCR. The data contain around 130,000 clones, about 90% of them seen just once; the ten biggest clones take up approximately 5.1%. Specimen: peripheral blood, collected on day 0 of AZD1222 vaccination. These receptors all come from an adult in good health.

V is TRBV3-1 (or the pseudogene TRBV3-2) and J is TRBJ2-2; D is perhaps TRBD2 (6 bases). Germline CDR1 and CDR2: LGHDT and YNNKEL (reference sequence). This CDR3 contains 15 residues. Trimming took 2 bases from V and 6 from J, leaving 13 bases between them. Here the CDR3 reads CASSQFPTGAGELFF. In nucleotides, the CDR3 is TGTGCCAGCAGCCAATTCCCCACGGGGGCCGGGGAGCTGTTTTTT.

The J gene is TRBJ1-1, the V gene TRBV7-8, with no clear D. This CDR3 is 13 amino acids long. V shed 8 bases and J shed 0 bases, with 10 bases lying between them. Germline CDR1 reads SGHVS; CDR2 reads FQNEAQ. CDR3 sequence (DNA): TGTGCCAGCCGGGTTTCACTGAACACTGAAGCTTTCTTT. Its protein product is CASRVSLNTEAFF. The entire variable domain, with the rest obtained from reference TRBV7-8 and TRBJ1-1, is as follows: GAGVSQSPRYKVAKRGQDVALRCDPISGHVSLFWYQQALGQGPEFLTYFQNEAQLDKSGLPSDRFFAERPEGSVSTLKIQRTQQEDSAVYLCASRVSLNTEAFFGQGTRLTVV.

The chain recombines TRBV7-3 with TRBJ1-6; D ambiguous. CDR1 and CDR2 from the germline V gene are SGHTA and FQGTGA. V was pared by 2 bases and J by 7 bases, with 9 bases between. This CDR3 comprises 14 residues. The CDR3 loop is CASSLLSVNSPLHF. The CDR3 DNA sequence: TGTGCCAGCAGCTTATTATCCGTAAATTCACCCCTCCACTTT.

This sequence joins TRBV6-5 and TRBJ1-5, with 7 bases fitting TRBD1. CDR3 size: 14 residues. J gave up 5 bases and V 5 bases, and 6 bases lay outside the gene matches. Looked up from germline, CDR1 is MNHEY and CDR2 is SVGAGI. For the CDR3, the DNA is TGTGCCAGCAGTAGACAGGGAGGAGATCAGCCCCAGCATTTT. Its translation is CASSRQGGDQPQHF.

This clone has only one observation. The chain carries TRBV19 and TRBJ1-5; TRBD1 matches at 10 bases. V dropped 9 bases and J dropped 5; count of bases not matched to a gene: 10. Germline CDR1 is LNHDA and CDR2 is SQIVND (reference sequence). The CDR3 runs to 15 residues. CDR3 in amino acids: CASGGDRGPYQPQHF. The CDR3 DNA sequence: TGTGCCAGCGGTGGGGACAGGGGCCCCTATCAGCCCCAGCATTTT. Supplemented by reference TRBV19 and TRBJ1-5, the full variable domain reads DGGITQSPKYLFRKEGQNVTLSCEQNLNHDAMYWYRQDPGQGLRLIYYSQIVNDFQKGDIAEGYSVSREKKESFPLTVTSAQKNPTAFYLCASGGDRGPYQPQHFGDGTRLSIL.

V and J are TRBV9 and TRBJ2-2; D ambiguous. The CDR3 runs 15 residues. Between the trimmed V and J ends, which lost 0 bases and 0 bases, there was a span of 6 bases. Germline-derived CDR1 and CDR2 are SGDLS and YYNGEE. CDR3 DNA: TGTGCCAGCAGCGTAGCGCACACGAACACCGGGGAGCTGTTTTTT. Protein product: CASSVAHTNTGELFF.

The chain joins TRBV5-5 to TRBJ1-3; possibly TRBD1 for D (5 bases). Germline CDR1 is SGHKS and CDR2 is YYEKEE (reference sequence). Trimming stripped 0 bases from V and 8 bases from J, with 18 bases between. The CDR3 runs to 16 residues. The CDR3 is CASSLALSQGMDTIYF. For the CDR3, the DNA is TGTGCCAGCAGCTTGGCCCTTAGTCAGGGAATGGACACCATATATTTT.

The rearrangement joins TRBV18 to TRBJ1-6, with TRBD1 matching over 8 bases. The CDR3 runs to 15 residues. The germline CDR1 and CDR2 sequences are KGHSH and LQKENI. The trim removed 2 bases at V and 9 bases at J, leaving 6 bases unmatched. CDR3 nucleotides: TGTGCCAGCTCACCAGGTGGACAGGGAGGTTCACCCCTCCACTTT. Protein product: CASSPGGQGGSPLHF.

The chain employs TRBV3-1 (or the pseudogene TRBV3-2) and TRBJ2-1; 8 bases map to TRBD2. The trim removed 1 base at V and 3 bases at J, leaving 2 bases unmatched. The CDR3 is 15 residues long. CDR1 and CDR2 from the germline V gene are LGHDT and YNNKEL (reference sequence). The CDR3 region has the DNA TGTGCCAGCAGCCAAGCCCTAGCGGGCTACAATGAGCAGTTCTTC. Translating gives CASSQALAGYNEQFF.

The chain carries TRBV9 and TRBJ1-6; D call uncertain. This CDR3 is built from 13 residues. Germline V CDR1 and CDR2: SGDLS, YYNGEE. V lost 0 bases to trimming and J lost 13 bases, with 11 bases between them. The CDR3 coding sequence is TGTGCCAGCAGCGTAGGGAAAGGGAGGCCCCTCCACTTT. It yields the protein CASSVGKGRPLHF.

This clone turned up a few times. The chain combines TRBV3-1 (or the pseudogene TRBV3-2) with TRBJ1-2; D remains ambiguous. V dropped 2 bases and J dropped 7 bases, with 11 bases sitting between them. The CDR3 has 13 residues. The germline gives CDR1 LGHDT, CDR2 YNNKEL (reference sequence). The CDR3 is CASSQRYDGGYTF. Here the CDR3 DNA reads TGTGCCAGCAGCCAACGCTACGACGGTGGCTACACCTTC.

The V gene is TRBV10-2, the J gene TRBJ1-5; D gene uncertain. The V end was cut by 2 bases, the J end by 2 bases, with 13 bases between. The germline CDR1 and CDR2 sequences are WSHSY and SAAADI. The CDR3 covers 16 residues. The CDR3 bases are TGCGCCAGCAGTGAGCGGGCTTCTGCGGGCAATCAGCCCCAGCATTTT. Encoded protein: CASSERASAGNQPQHF.

The rearrangement links TRBV5-8 to TRBJ1-6; D call uncertain. V was shortened by 3 bases and J by 9 bases, with 7 bases between the two germline ends. The germline CDR1 and CDR2 sequences are SGHTS and YDEGEE. There are 12 residues in the CDR3. The CDR3 DNA reads TGTGCCAGCAGCTCGTTGGCTTCACCCCTCCACTTT. Protein sequence: CASSSLASPLHF.

This clone showed up just a few times. For the CDR3, the DNA is TGTGCCAGCAGTGAATCCTCCCCTAGTGGCTACACCTTC. Protein: CASSESSPSGYTF. This rearrangement joins TRBV25-1 to TRBJ1-2; no clear D gene. The CDR3 totals 13 residues. Germline CDR1 reads MGHDK; CDR2 reads SYGVNS. The V and J ends lost 1 base and 7 bases respectively, with 10 bases between them.

The V gene is TRBV12-2, the J gene TRBJ1-2; TRBD1, as called in the table, went unchecked against the DNA. TRBV12-2 is a documented pseudogene. This CDR3 is built from 17 residues. Here the CDR3 reads CASRAPFLQDRADGYTF. The DNA for the CDR3 is TGTGCAAGTCGCGCGCCCTTCCTTCAAGACAGGGCGGATGGCTACACCTTC.

The chain is built from TRBV23-1 and TRBJ1-3; TRBD1 matches at 11 bases. TRBV23-1 is annotated as an ORF whose role is uncertain. This CDR3 spans 17 amino acids. Unmatched junction bases numbered 9, after V lost 0 bases and J lost 8 bases. The CDR3 DNA reads as TGCGCCAGCAGTCAATCCCAGGACAGGGGGCAAGGAGACACCATATATTTT. Amino acid sequence: CASSQSQDRGQGDTIYF.

This sequence joins TRBV5-4 and TRBJ1-2, with a weak D call TRBD1 (6 bases). This CDR3 region has 14 residues. V was pared by 3 bases and J by 2 bases, with 11 bases between. Per germline, CDR1 SGHNT and CDR2 YYREEE (reference sequence). CDR3: CASSSVGANYGYTF. The CDR3 DNA reads TGTGCCAGCAGCTCGGTGGGGGCCAACTATGGCTACACCTTC. The entire variable domain, with the rest obtained from reference TRBV5-4 and TRBJ1-2, is as follows: ETGVTQSPTHLIKTRGQQVTLRCSSQSGHNTVSWYQQALGQGPQFIFQYYREEENGRGNFPPRFSGLQFPNYSSELNVNALELDDSALYLCASSSVGANYGYTFGSGTRLTVV.

This clone has only one observation. This chain joins TRBV9 and TRBJ1-5; D might be TRBD1 (6 bases). V lost 3 bases, J lost 2 bases, and 12 bases lay in between. There are 15 residues in the CDR3. The germline V gene encodes CDR1 SGDLS and CDR2 YYNGEE. The CDR3 region is CASSEGGGGNQPQHF. CDR3 nucleotide sequence: TGTGCCAGCAGCGAGGGGGGAGGGGGCAATCAGCCCCAGCATTTT. The whole variable domain, filled in from reference TRBV9 and TRBJ1-5, reads DSGVTQTPKHLITATGQRVTLRCSPRSGDLSVYWYQQSLDQGLQFLIQYYNGEERAKGNILERFSAQQFPDLHSELNLSSLELGDSALYFCASSEGGGGNQPQHFGDGTRLSIL.

J is TRBJ2-7 and V is TRBV7-9, with 8 nucleotides matching TRBD1. Germline V lookup: CDR1 SEHNR, CDR2 FQNEAQ (reference sequence). The V and J ends lost 4 bases and 0 bases, in that order; junction bases with no gene match: 17. This CDR3 comprises 19 residues. In nucleotides, the CDR3 is TGTGCCAGCAGCTCAGGACAGGGCCTACCGACGTCGAGCTCCTACGAGCAGTACTTC. Protein product: CASSSGQGLPTSSSYEQYF.

The chain couples TRBV11-2 to TRBJ2-3, with D possibly matching TRBD1 (5 bases). Germline V gene data show CDR1 as SGHAT and CDR2 as FQNNGV. This CDR3 region has 15 residues. The V end was cut by 3 bases, the J end by 1 base, with 11 bases between. CDR3 in DNA: TGTGCCAGCAGCTTTCGCTCACAGGGCACAGATACGCAGTATTTT. It translates to CASSFRSQGTDTQYF.

This chain links TRBV9 with TRBJ1-2; D remains unclear. This CDR3 region has 13 residues. Per the germline V gene, CDR1 is SGDLS and CDR2 is YYNGEE. The V gene lost 3 bases and the J gene lost 3 bases, with 9 bases spanning the gap. The CDR3 region has the DNA TGTGCCAGCAGCGGAGGTAGGGACTATGGCTACACCTTC. Its translation: CASSGGRDYGYTF.

V and J are TRBV27 and TRBJ1-2; D might be TRBD1 (6 bases). The V gene's germline CDR1 is MNHEY and CDR2 SMNVEV (reference sequence). The CDR3 contains 15 residues. With 0 bases removed from V and 10 bases from J, the gap between germline ends came to 18 bases. DNA for the CDR3: TGTGCCAGCAGTTTATCACGGCAGGGGCCCTCTGACTACACCTTC. Its protein is CASSLSRQGPSDYTF.

The rearrangement joins TRBV4-2 to TRBJ2-7; tentatively, D is TRBD2 (5 bases). Germline V CDR1 and CDR2: LGHNA, YNFKEQ. V gave up 8 bases and J gave up 6 bases, with 14 bases separating them. The CDR3 is 12 residues long. The CDR3 here is CASEQREIEQYF. The CDR3 nucleotides read TGTGCCAGCGAACAGAGGGAGATCGAGCAGTACTTC.

The J gene is TRBJ1-2, the V gene TRBV14; possibly TRBD1 for D (6 bases). CDR1 is SGHDN and CDR2 is FVKESK in the germline V gene. The CDR3 totals 13 residues. Trimming left V 4 bases short and J 8 bases short, with 14 bases between. CDR3 in DNA: TGTGCCAGCAGCCTGAGCAGGGGCTCCGGCTACACCTTC. Translating gives CASSLSRGSGYTF.

The V gene is TRBV5-5, the J gene TRBJ1-1, with D possibly being TRBD1 (5 bases). Germline V gene data show CDR1 as SGHKS and CDR2 as YYEKEE (reference sequence). This CDR3 has 13 residues. Trimming took off 6 bases at V and 1 base at J, with 10 bases between the two ends. This CDR3 reads CASNGTGNTEAFF. CDR3 coding DNA: TGTGCCAGCAACGGCACAGGGAACACTGAAGCTTTCTTT.

The chain recombines TRBV6-5 with TRBJ1-2; no reliable D call. The V gene's germline CDR1 is MNHEY and CDR2 SVGAGI. Trimming left V 3 bases short and J 2 bases short, with 7 bases between. This CDR3 has 13 residues. CDR3 residues: CASSYDGNYGYTF. The CDR3 region has the DNA TGTGCCAGCAGTTATGATGGGAACTATGGCTACACCTTC.

This clone was recorded a few times. The V call is TRBV28, the J call TRBJ1-4, with 10 bases matching TRBD1. This CDR3 contains 15 residues. With 6 bases clipped from V and 6 bases from J, the junction kept 7 bases outside the gene matches. Germline V gene sequence: CDR1 MDHEN, CDR2 SYDVKM. CDR3 in DNA: TGTGCCAGCAGAAACTCCGGGACAGGGGATGAAAAACTGTTTTTT. The encoded protein is CASRNSGTGDEKLFF.

Points on this clone: Different DNA sequences within this sample yield the same CDR3. The rearrangement links TRBV12-3 or TRBV12-4 to TRBJ2-7; D not certain. V dropped 6 bases and J dropped 4 bases, with 10 bases sitting between them. This CDR3 contains 12 residues. CDR3 residues: CASSLTGYEQYF. CDR3 coding DNA: TGTGCCAGCAGCCTTACGGGTTACGAGCAGTACTTC.

The chain joins TRBV7-9 to TRBJ1-3; maybe TRBD1 (6 bases). The CDR3 covers 17 residues. The germline gives CDR1 SEHNR, CDR2 FQNEAQ (reference sequence). The V and J ends lost 2 bases and 0 bases respectively, with 14 bases between them. The CDR3: CASSLFPGAYSGNTIYF. As DNA, the CDR3 is TGTGCCAGCAGCTTATTCCCAGGGGCTTACTCTGGAAACACCATATATTTT.